The present entry profiles one T cell receptor beta chain with its context. The sample is drawn from a study of shared clonotypes between healthy human individuals. Germline CDR1 MNHEY, CDR2 SMNVEV (reference sequence). Trimming took 7 bases from V and 6 from J, leaving 17 bases between them. The CDR3 runs to 14 residues. Here immunoSEQ multiplex PCR was the method, and the copy in TCRdb shows in-frame clones only, minus some. The table lists more than 450,000 clones, approximately 85% of them singletons, with around 13% in the top ten. The receptor's source is a woman between 40 and 55 years old in good health. Some clones in this sample may be carry-over from other donors' samples. The V and J genes are TRBV27 and TRBJ2-3; a possible D gene is TRBD2 (6 bases). The material sequenced was PBMCs. CDR3 amino acids: CASTGDSRSDTQYF. CDR3 coding DNA: TGTGCCAGCACGGGGGACTCACGGAGCGATACGCAGTATTTT.